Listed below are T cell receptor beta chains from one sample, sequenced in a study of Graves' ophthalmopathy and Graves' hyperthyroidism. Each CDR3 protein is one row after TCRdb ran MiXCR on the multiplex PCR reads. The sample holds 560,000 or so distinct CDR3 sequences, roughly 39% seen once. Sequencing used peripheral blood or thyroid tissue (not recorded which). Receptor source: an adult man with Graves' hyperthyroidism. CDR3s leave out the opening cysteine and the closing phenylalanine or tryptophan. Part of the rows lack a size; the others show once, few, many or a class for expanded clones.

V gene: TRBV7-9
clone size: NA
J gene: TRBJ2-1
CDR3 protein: ASSFLKGPPHEQF

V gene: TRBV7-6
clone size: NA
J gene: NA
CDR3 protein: ASSLSSGLAGDGEQF

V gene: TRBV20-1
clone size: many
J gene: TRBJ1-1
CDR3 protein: SAPAGRAAF

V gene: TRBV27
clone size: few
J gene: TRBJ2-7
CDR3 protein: ASSPRNSGRYEQY

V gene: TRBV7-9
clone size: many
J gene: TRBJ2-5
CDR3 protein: ASSSSGLLGGETQY

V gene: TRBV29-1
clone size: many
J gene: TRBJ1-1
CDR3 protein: SVEDQSGRLNTEAF

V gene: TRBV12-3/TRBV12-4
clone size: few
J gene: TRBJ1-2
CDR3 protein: ASSLEKGQGGYGYT

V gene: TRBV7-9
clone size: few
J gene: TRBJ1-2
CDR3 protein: ASSPKTGLRSYGYT

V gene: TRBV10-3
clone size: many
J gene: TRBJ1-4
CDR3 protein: AISDTGGQRELF

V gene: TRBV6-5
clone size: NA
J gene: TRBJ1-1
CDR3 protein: ASSYSGGTYTEAF

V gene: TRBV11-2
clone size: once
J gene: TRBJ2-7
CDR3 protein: ASSYRYNEQS

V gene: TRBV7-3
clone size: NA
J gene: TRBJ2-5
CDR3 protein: ASSYDRGKTQY

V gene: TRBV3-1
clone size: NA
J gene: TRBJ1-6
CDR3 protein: ASSHWQDPYNSPLH

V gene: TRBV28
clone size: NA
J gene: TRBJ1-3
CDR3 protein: ASSLNYNSGNTIY

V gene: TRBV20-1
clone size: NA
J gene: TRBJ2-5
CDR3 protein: SAGQGQASEETQY

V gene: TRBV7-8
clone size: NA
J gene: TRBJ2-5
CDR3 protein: ASSLAASAADQY

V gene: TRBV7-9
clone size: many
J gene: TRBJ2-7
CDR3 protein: ASSPYAAGRSEQY

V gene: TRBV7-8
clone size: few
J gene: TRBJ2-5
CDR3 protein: ASRSGLRQETQY

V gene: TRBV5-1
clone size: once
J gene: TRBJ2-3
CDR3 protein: ASSLESRSTDTQY

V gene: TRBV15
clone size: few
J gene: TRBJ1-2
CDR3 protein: ATSRDETASNYGYT

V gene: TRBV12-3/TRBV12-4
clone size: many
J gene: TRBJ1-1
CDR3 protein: ASSLQRNTEAF

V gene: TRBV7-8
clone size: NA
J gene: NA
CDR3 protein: ASSPSGTSYNEQF

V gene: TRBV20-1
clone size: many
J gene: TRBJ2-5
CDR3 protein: SARTSGGDQETQY

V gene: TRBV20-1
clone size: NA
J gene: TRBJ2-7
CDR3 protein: SARVQIGGTTLEEQY

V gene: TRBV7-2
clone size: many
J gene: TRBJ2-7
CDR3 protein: ASRNQGASEQY

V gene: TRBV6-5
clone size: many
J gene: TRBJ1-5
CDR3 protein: ASSVFGSGVSNQPQH

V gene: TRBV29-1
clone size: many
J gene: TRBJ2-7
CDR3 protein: SVGQLMAYEQY

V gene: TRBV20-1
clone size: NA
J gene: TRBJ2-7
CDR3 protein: SASNRGASYEQY

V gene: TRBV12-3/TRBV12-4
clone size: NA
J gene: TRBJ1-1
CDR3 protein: ASRGTGEIGGSWNTEAF

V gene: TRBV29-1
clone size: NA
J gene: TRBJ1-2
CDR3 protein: SVETTEFNYGYT

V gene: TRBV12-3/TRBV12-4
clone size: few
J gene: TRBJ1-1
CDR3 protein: ASSPDPGATEAF

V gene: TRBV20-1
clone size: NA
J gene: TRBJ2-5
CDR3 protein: SALLGVGLAGETQY

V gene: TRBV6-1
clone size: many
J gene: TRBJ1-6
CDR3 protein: ASSGTGSALH